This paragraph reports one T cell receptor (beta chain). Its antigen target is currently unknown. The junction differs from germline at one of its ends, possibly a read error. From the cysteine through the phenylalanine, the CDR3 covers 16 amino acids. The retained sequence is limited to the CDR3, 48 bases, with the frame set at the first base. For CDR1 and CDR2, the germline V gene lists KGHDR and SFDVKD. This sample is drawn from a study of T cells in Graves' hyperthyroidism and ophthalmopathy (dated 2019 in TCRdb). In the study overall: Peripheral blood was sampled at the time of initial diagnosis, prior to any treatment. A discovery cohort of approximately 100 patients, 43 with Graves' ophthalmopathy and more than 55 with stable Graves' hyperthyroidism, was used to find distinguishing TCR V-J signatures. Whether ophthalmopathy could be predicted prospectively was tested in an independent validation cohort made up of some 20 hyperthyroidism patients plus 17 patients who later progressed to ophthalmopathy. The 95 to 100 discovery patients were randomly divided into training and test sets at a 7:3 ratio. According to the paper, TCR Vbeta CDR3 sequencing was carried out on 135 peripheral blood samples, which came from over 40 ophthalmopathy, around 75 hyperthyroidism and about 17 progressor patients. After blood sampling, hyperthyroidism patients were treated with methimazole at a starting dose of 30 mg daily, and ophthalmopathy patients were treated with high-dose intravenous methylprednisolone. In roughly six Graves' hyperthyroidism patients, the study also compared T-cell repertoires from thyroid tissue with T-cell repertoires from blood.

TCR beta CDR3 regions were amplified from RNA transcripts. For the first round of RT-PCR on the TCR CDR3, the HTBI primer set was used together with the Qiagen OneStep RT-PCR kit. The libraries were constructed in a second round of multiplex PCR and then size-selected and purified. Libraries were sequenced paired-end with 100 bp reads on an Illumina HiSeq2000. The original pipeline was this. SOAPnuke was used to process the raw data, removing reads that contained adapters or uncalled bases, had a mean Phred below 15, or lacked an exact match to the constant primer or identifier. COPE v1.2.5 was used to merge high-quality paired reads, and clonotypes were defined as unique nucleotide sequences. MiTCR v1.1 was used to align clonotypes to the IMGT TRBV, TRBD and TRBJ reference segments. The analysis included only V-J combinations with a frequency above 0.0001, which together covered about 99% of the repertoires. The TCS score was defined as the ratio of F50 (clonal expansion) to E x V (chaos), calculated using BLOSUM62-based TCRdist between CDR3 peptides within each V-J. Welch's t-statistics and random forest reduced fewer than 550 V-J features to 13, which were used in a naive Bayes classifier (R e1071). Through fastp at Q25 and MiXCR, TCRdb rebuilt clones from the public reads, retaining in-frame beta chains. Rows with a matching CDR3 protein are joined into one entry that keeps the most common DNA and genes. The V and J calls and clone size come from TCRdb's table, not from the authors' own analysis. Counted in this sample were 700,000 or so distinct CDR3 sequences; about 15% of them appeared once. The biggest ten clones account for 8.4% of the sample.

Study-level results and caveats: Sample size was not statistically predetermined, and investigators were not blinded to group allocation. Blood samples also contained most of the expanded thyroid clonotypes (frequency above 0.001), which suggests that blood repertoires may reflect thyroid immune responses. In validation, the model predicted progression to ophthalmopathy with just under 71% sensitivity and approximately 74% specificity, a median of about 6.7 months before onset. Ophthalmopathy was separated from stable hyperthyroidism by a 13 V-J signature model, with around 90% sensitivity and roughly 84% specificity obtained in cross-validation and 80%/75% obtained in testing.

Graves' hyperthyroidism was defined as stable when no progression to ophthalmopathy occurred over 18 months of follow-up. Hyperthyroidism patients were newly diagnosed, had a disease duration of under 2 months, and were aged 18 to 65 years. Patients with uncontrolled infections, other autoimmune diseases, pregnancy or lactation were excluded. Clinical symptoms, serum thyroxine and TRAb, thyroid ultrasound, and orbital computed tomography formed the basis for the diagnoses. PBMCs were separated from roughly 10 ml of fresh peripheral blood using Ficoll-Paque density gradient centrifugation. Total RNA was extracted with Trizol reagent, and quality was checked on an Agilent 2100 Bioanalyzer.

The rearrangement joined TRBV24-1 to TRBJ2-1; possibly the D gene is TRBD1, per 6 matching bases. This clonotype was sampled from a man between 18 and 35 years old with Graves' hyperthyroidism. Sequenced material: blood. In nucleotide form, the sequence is TGTGTCACCAGTGATTCTGACCCAGGGGACTACAATGAGCAGTTCTTC. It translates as CVTSDSDPGDYNEQFF.